This T cell receptor beta chain was recorded in a study of graft-versus-host responses after intestinal transplantation. Study-wide points: Allografts carried high graft-versus-host to host-versus-graft clonal ratios in patients having graft-donor T cell macrochimerism.

The table came from immunoSEQ multiplex PCR; TCRdb's copy has only in-frame clones and leaves some out. The sample includes more than 85,000 clones, about four fifths seen only once; the top ten take 0.8% to 0.9%. V lost 6 bases and J lost 3, with 6 bases in between. Germline values: CDR1 SNHLY, CDR2 FYNNEI. CDR3 length equals 13 residues. As concerns this clone: The antigen remains undetermined.

The clonotype was recovered from a human donor who received an intestinal transplant. This chain uses TRBV2 with TRBJ1-6; a possible D gene is TRBD1 (6 bases). The input for sequencing was unstimulated CD4+ T cells sorted from spleen or lymph node cells, taken before intestinal transplant. The CDR3, as DNA: TGTGCCAGCAGACAGGGCTATAATTCACCCCTCCACTTT. As protein: CASRQGYNSPLHF.